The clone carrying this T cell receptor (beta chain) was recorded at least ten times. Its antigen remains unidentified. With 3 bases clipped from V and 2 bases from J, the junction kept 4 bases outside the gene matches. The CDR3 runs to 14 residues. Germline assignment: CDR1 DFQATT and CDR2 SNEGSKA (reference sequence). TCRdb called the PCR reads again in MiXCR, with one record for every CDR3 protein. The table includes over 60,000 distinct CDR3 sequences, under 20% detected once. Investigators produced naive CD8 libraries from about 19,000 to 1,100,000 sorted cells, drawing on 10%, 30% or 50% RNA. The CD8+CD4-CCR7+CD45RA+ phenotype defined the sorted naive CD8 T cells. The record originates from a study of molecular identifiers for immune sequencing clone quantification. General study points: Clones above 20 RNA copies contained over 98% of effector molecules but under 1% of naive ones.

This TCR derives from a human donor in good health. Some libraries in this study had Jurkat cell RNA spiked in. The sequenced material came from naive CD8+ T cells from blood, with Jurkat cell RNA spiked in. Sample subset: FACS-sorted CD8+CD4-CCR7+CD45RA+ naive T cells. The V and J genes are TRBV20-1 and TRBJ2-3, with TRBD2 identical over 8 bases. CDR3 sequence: CSASLAGVTDTQYF. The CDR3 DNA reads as TGCAGTGCTAGCCTAGCGGGCGTCACAGATACGCAGTATTTT.